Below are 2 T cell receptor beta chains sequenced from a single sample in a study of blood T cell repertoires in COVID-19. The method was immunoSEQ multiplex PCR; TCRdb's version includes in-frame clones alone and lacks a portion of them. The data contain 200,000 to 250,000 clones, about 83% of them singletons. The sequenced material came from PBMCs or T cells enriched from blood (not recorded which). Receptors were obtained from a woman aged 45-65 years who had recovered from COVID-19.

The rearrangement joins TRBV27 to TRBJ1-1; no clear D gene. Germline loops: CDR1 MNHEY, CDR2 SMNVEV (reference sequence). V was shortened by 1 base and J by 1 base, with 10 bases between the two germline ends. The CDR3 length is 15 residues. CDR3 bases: TGTGCCAGCAGTTTATTGCCAGTAAGGAACACTGAAGCTTTCTTT. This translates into CASSLLPVRNTEAFF.

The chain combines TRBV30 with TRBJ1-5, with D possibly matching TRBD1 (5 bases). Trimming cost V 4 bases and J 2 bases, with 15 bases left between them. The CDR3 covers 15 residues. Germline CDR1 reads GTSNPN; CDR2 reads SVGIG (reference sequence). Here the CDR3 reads CAWTAAQGRNQPQHF. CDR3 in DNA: TGTGCCTGGACTGCCGCGCAGGGTCGCAATCAGCCCCAGCATTTT.